This passage covers 10 T cell receptor beta chains from one sample sequenced in a study of human T cells and chemical hapten exposure. The time point denotes: patch test 2, 6 weeks after DPC sensitization. Treatment described: therapeutic diphenylcyclopropenone sensitization with weekly scalp DPC. TCRdb fed the RACE reads into MiXCR, producing one record per CDR3 protein. The table lists tens of thousands of distinct CDR3 sequences, about 6.6% of them singletons. The sample in question was whole blood, obtained in connection with sensitization to the hapten diphenylcyclopropenone (DPC). These receptors all stem from a woman younger than 45 with alopecia areata. Some clones in this sample may be carry-over from other donors' samples.

This clonotype was seen at least ten times. The chain recombines TRBV5-1 with TRBJ2-5, with 15 bases matching TRBD2. This CDR3 is built from 18 residues. After removal of 4 bases from V and 3 bases from J, the junction contained 10 bases not matched to a gene. The V gene's germline CDR1 is SGHRS and CDR2 YFSETQ. CDR3: CASSKGLAGGTSKETQYF. The CDR3 DNA sequence: TGCGCCAGCAGCAAGGGACTAGCGGGGGGAACCTCCAAAGAGACCCAGTACTTC.

This clonotype was seen many times. This chain links TRBV4-1 with TRBJ1-1, with unresolved D. Germline V gene lookup returns CDR1 MGHRA and CDR2 YSYEKL. The V and J ends lost 1 base and 5 bases respectively, with 8 bases between them. The CDR3 is 13 residues long. The CDR3 bases are TGCGCCAGCAGCCAAGTCCTCTGGACTGAAGCTTTCTTT. It yields the protein CASSQVLWTEAFF.

This clonotype was seen repeatedly, ten times or more. The chain is built from TRBV6-1 and TRBJ1-4, with D hard to call. Germline CDR1 is MNHNS and CDR2 is SASEGT. The CDR3 extends over 15 amino acids. V lost 5 bases and J lost 8, with 18 bases in between. The CDR3 DNA sequence: TGTGCCAGCAGTCAGCAGGAGGGTCCAGGAGAAAAACTGTTTTTT. This encodes CASSQQEGPGEKLFF.

This clonotype appeared a few times. V gene TRBV11-2 combines with J gene TRBJ2-1; D may be TRBD2 (7 bases). CDR3 size: 15 residues. Germline V gives CDR1 SGHAT, CDR2 FQNNGV. V lost 1 base and J 7 bases, leaving 14 bases between the germline ends. The CDR3 is CASSLGGGASNEQFF. The CDR3 DNA follows: TGTGCCAGCAGCTTAGGAGGGGGGGCTTCGAATGAGCAGTTCTTC.

This clonotype was seen repeatedly, ten times or more. The chain recombines TRBV5-1 with TRBJ2-7; 7 bases align to TRBD1. The CDR3 runs to 14 residues. Germline-derived CDR1 and CDR2 are SGHRS and YFSETQ. The ends lost 0 bases at V and 2 bases at J; junction bases unmatched: 2. CDR3 in DNA: TGCGCCAGCAGCTTGGAGGGGGCAACCTACGAGCAGTACTTC. Its translation is CASSLEGATYEQYF.

In the case of this clonotype: This may arise from a read error, as a much more abundant clone is one base away. V and J are TRBV28 and TRBJ2-2; no clear D gene. V gave up 1 base and J gave up 9 bases, with 3 bases separating them. This CDR3 region has 11 residues. In germline, CDR1 is MDHEN, CDR2 SYDVKM. The chain's CDR3 is CASSLSWELFF. Written as DNA, the CDR3 is TGTGCCAGCAGTTTATCGTGGGAGCTGTTTTTT.

The chain employs TRBV12-3 or TRBV12-4 and TRBJ1-3; D may be TRBD1 (5 bases). The CDR3 is made up of 15 amino acids. The V end lost 2 bases, the J end lost 1 base, and 9 bases lay between the germline ends. CDR3 bases: TGTGCCAGCAGTTTACGGGGGTCTTCTGGAAACACCATATATTTT. Translating gives CASSLRGSSGNTIYF.

This clonotype was counted a few times. This rearrangement joins TRBV7-3 to TRBJ2-3; the match to TRBD1 covers 7 bases. After removal of 2 bases from V and 5 bases from J, the junction contained 10 bases not matched to a gene. Germline values: CDR1 SGHTA, CDR2 FQGTGA. The CDR3 extends over 16 amino acids. The CDR3 reads CASSLSSDRALDTQYF. CDR3 coding DNA: TGTGCCAGCAGCTTATCCAGCGACAGGGCACTAGATACGCAGTATTTT.

This clonotype was observed at least ten times. The chain links TRBV7-9 to TRBJ2-7, with TRBD1 identical over 9 bases. The CDR3 has 16 amino acids. Per germline, CDR1 SEHNR and CDR2 FQNEAQ (reference sequence). Trimming took 5 bases from V and 2 from J; bases not matched to a gene: 10. This CDR3 is CASSHPRTGVTYEQYF. The CDR3 DNA sequence: TGTGCCAGCAGCCACCCTCGGACAGGGGTCACCTACGAGCAGTACTTC. The full variable domain, rest sourced from reference TRBV7-9 and TRBJ2-7, is DTGVSQNPRHKITKRGQNVTFRCDPISEHNRLYWYRQTLGQGPEFLTYFQNEAQLEKSRLLSDRFSAERPKGSFSTLEIQRTEQGDSAMYLCASSHPRTGVTYEQYFGPGTRLTVT.

This chain joins TRBV14 and TRBJ2-7, with D unclear. The CDR3 runs 15 residues. Trimming removed 3 bases at V and 4 bases at J, with 16 bases between. CDR1 SGHDN and CDR2 FVKESK come from the germline V gene. The CDR3 region has the DNA TGTGCCAGCAGCCAGGGCCGTGGACCCAGGTACGAGCAGTACTTC. Its protein product is CASSQGRGPRYEQYF.